What follows are 13 T cell receptor beta chains derived from one specimen sequenced in a study of siplizumab effects on memory and regulatory T cells (dated by TCRdb to between 2017 and 2020). The library came from the immunoSEQ multiplex PCR assay. The table comes from immuneACCESS by way of TCRdb, which keeps in-frame sequences with V and J called. Part of the clones is missing from these tables; in studies checked, under half for an unresolved V gene and the rest for unknown reasons. This sample lists 70,000 to 95,000 clones; 70% to 90% were detected once. Clones ranked in the top ten supply roughly 15% of the sample. Material for sequencing was CD4+ T cells sorted from blood. These receptor sequences come from a human donor in good health.

The V call is TRBV30, the J call TRBJ1-2; 8 bases map to TRBD1. The CDR3 loop spans 13 amino acids. Losses at the gene ends were 2 bases for V and 8 bases for J; bases not matched to a gene: 7. Germline CDR1 GTSNPN, CDR2 SVGIG (reference sequence). CDR3: CAWSPTGGIGYTF. The DNA for the CDR3 is TGTGCCTGGAGTCCTACAGGGGGTATAGGCTACACCTTC.

The rearrangement uses TRBV7-2 and TRBJ1-1; D is ambiguous. Germline values: CDR1 SGHTA, CDR2 FQGNSA. Trimming stripped 2 bases from V and 1 base from J, with 5 bases between. The CDR3 consists of 13 residues. The CDR3 DNA follows: TGTGCCAGCAGCTTAACCCCGAACACTGAAGCTTTCTTT. Its translation: CASSLTPNTEAFF.

The gene calls are TRBV6-1 and TRBJ1-5, with D perhaps TRBD1 (6 bases). V was shortened by 4 bases and J by 0 bases, with 13 bases between the two germline ends. CDR1 is MNHNS, CDR2 SASEGT, per germline. The CDR3 contains 16 residues. CDR3 in DNA: TGTGCCAGCAGTGTTGGGACAACATATAGCAATCAGCCCCAGCATTTT. Its protein product is CASSVGTTYSNQPQHF.

CDR3 region: CASSPASRGFVNTEAFF. The CDR3 nucleotides read TGCGCCAGCAGCCCAGCTAGCAGGGGGTTCGTGAACACTGAAGCTTTCTTT. V usage is TRBV4-1 and J usage is TRBJ1-1; 7 bases are a match to TRBD1. Looked up from germline, CDR1 is MGHRA and CDR2 is YSYEKL. Trimming removed 4 bases from V and 0 bases from J; junction bases left unmatched: 11. The CDR3 runs 17 residues.

J is TRBJ2-2 and V is TRBV10-3; the D gene is possibly TRBD1 (5 bases). Per the germline V gene, CDR1 is ENHRY and CDR2 is SYGVKD. The CDR3 consists of 14 residues. Trimming removed 10 bases at V and 4 bases at J, with 16 bases between. CDR3 sequence (DNA): TGTGCCAGCCAGGGAATAGACGGCACCGGGGAGCTGTTTTTT. Its translation: CASQGIDGTGELFF.

The V gene is TRBV10-3, the J gene TRBJ1-1, with TRBD1 matching 7 bases. V lost 11 bases to trimming and J lost 4 bases; unmatched junction nucleotides: 10. Per the germline V gene, CDR1 is ENHRY and CDR2 is SYGVKD. This CDR3 is 13 amino acids long. The CDR3 sequence is CAVRDRAVTEAFF. CDR3 nucleotides: TGTGCCGTGAGAGACAGGGCGGTCACTGAAGCTTTCTTT.

The rearrangement uses TRBV29-1 and TRBJ2-1, with 11 bases identical to TRBD2. The CDR3 has 14 residues. Trimming cost V 3 bases and J 5 bases; bases outside gene matches: 3. From germline, CDR1 is SQVTM and CDR2 ANQGSEA. The CDR3: CSVDLAGGNNEQFF. The CDR3 DNA follows: TGCAGCGTTGACCTAGCGGGAGGTAACAATGAGCAGTTCTTC.

This rearrangement joins TRBV2 to TRBJ1-5; tentatively, D is TRBD1 (6 bases). The CDR3 has 14 amino acids. CDR1 and CDR2 from the germline V gene are SNHLY and FYNNEI. Trimming took off 8 bases at V and 6 bases at J, with 17 bases between the two ends. The CDR3 DNA reads TGTGCCAGCCAGCCGGGGGGGGCCGTTCAGCCCCAGCATTTT. Amino acids: CASQPGGAVQPQHF.

The chain links TRBV2 to TRBJ2-6, with 8 bases fitting TRBD1. The V and J ends lost 6 bases and 2 bases, in that order; junction bases with no gene match: 3. Germline V gene sequence: CDR1 SNHLY, CDR2 FYNNEI. This CDR3 spans 15 amino acids. The CDR3 DNA is TGTGCCAGCAGCTTGGACAGGGCTGGGGCCAACGTCCTGACTTTC. Amino acid sequence: CASSLDRAGANVLTF.

This chain connects TRBV19 to TRBJ2-7, with 9 nucleotides matching TRBD1. The CDR3 contains 15 residues. The germline gives CDR1 LNHDA, CDR2 SQIVND (reference sequence). The J segment lost 4 bases and the V segment lost 6 bases, leaving 10 bases of the junction unmatched. Here the CDR3 reads CASSPNRDRAYEQYF. CDR3 nucleotides: TGTGCCAGTAGCCCGAACCGGGACAGGGCTTACGAGCAGTACTTC.

The chain carries TRBV5-4 and TRBJ2-2; D could derive from TRBD1 or TRBD2 (5 bases each). Per germline, CDR1 SGHNT and CDR2 YYREEE (reference sequence). V lost 4 bases to trimming and J lost 0 bases, with 10 bases between them. The CDR3 is 15 residues long. CDR3 sequence (DNA): TGTGCCAGCAGCCGAGGGGACCCGAACACCGGGGAGCTGTTTTTT. This sequence encodes CASSRGDPNTGELFF.

The rearrangement uses TRBV18 and TRBJ1-4; D possibly corresponds to TRBD1 (5 bases). Germline CDR1 reads KGHSH; CDR2 reads LQKENI. This CDR3 spans 13 amino acids. V dropped 6 bases and J dropped 5 bases, with 10 bases sitting between them. The CDR3 reads CASSRGQNEKLFF. DNA of the CDR3: TGTGCCAGCTCCCGCGGACAAAATGAAAAACTGTTTTTT.

V and J are TRBV18 and TRBJ1-5; D call uncertain. Germline V gives CDR1 KGHSH, CDR2 LQKENI. The CDR3 has 14 amino acids. V lost 3 bases, J lost 3 bases, and 9 bases lay in between. CDR3 protein: CASSPRGFNQPQHF. The CDR3 nucleotides read TGTGCCAGCTCACCCAGAGGCTTCAATCAGCCCCAGCATTTT.